Listed below are T cell receptor beta chains from one sample, sequenced in a study of shared clonotypes between healthy human individuals. Here immunoSEQ multiplex PCR was the method, and the copy in TCRdb shows in-frame clones only, minus some. The table has 300,000 or so clones, roughly 70% seen once. What was sequenced was memory CD4+ T cells sorted from blood. The receptor source for this set is a man aged 30 to 39 in good health. CDR3s include the opening cysteine and the closing phenylalanine or tryptophan. D genes are given only for firm matches. Size is stated for part of the rows, as once, few or many counts, or as a class when the clone is expanded.

CDR3	DNA	D	length	size	V	J
CSVRVVTGGSGELFF	TGCAGCGTTAGGGTTGTGACGGGAGGATCCGGGGAGCTGTTTTTT	TRBD2	15	-	TRBV29-1	TRBJ2-2
CASSLNSGNTIYF	TGTGCCAGCAGCCTCAACTCTGGAAACACCATATATTTT	-	13	once	TRBV5-8	TRBJ1-3
CASSLERGDLGTDTQYF	TGTGCCAGCAGCTTAGAGAGAGGTGACTTGGGCACAGATACGCAGTATTTT	-	17	-	TRBV7-9	TRBJ2-3
CASSPTSYEQYF	TGTGCCAGCAGTCCAACCTCCTACGAGCAGTACTTC	-	12	-	TRBV6-1	TRBJ2-7
CASSLVSVNLGETQYF	TGTGCCAGCAGCTTGGTGTCAGTCAACCTCGGCGAGACCCAGTACTTC	-	16	-	TRBV5-6	TRBJ2-5
CASSSPDRGAYEKLFF	TGTGCCAGCAGCAGTCCCGACAGGGGGGCCTACGAAAAACTGTTTTTT	TRBD1	16	-	TRBV5-5	TRBJ1-4
CASSRVSGRSGAQFF	TGCGCCAGCAGTCGAGTTAGCGGGAGATCGGGTGCCCAGTTCTTC	TRBD2	15	-	TRBV5-1	TRBJ2-1
CASSLAGDSYNEQFF	TGTGCCAGCAGCTTGGCGGGGGACTCCTACAATGAGCAGTTCTTC	-	15	-	TRBV5-4	TRBJ2-1
CASSYTSSSGNTIYF	TGTGCCAGCAGCTACACCTCGAGCTCTGGAAACACCATATATTTT	-	15	-	TRBV7-2	TRBJ1-3
CASSLDKYGYTF	TGCGCCAGCAGCTTGGACAAATATGGCTACACCTTC	-	12	-	TRBV5-1	TRBJ1-2
CASSVELAGGNEQFF	TGTGCCAGCAGCGTGGAACTAGCGGGAGGCAATGAGCAGTTCTTC	TRBD2	15	-	TRBV9	TRBJ2-1
CASSEFWQPYNEQFF	TGTGCCAGCAGTGAATTTTGGCAGCCTTACAATGAGCAGTTCTTC	-	15	-	TRBV6-1	TRBJ2-1
CASIAGAMNTEAFF	TGTGCCAGCATCGCGGGGGCCATGAACACTGAAGCTTTCTTT	-	14	-	TRBV11-1	TRBJ1-1
CASSIVGGSYEQYF	TGTGCCAGTAGTATTGTGGGGGGATCCTACGAGCAGTACTTC	-	14	-	TRBV19	TRBJ2-7
CASRSLGGAYEQYF	TGTGCCAGCAGGTCACTGGGGGGAGCCTACGAGCAGTACTTC	-	14	few	TRBV27	TRBJ2-7
CATSSGIREGYGYTF	TGTGCCACCAGCAGTGGCATTAGGGAGGGCTATGGCTACACCTTC	-	15	-	TRBV15	TRBJ1-2
CSARTFYEQFF	TGCAGTGCCCGCACTTTTTATGAGCAGTTCTTC	-	11	-	TRBV20-1	TRBJ2-1
CASSLDTTSGRAKQFF	TGCGCCAGCAGCTTGGATACCACTAGCGGGAGGGCCAAGCAGTTCTTC	TRBD2	16	-	TRBV5-1	TRBJ2-1
CASSYDRDTDTQYF	TGTGCCAGCAGTTACGACAGGGACACAGATACGCAGTATTTT	TRBD1	14	-	TRBV7-9	TRBJ2-3
CASSLGTGYTEAFF	TGCGCCAGCAGCTTGGGGACGGGGTACACTGAAGCTTTCTTT	-	14	-	TRBV5-1	TRBJ1-1
CASRSEGPQHF	TGTGCCAGCCGCTCGGAGGGTCCCCAGCATTTT	-	11	few	TRBV6-6	TRBJ1-5
CASSREDTEAFF	TGTGCCAGCAGCCGAGAGGACACTGAAGCTTTCTTT	-	12	-	TRBV12-1	TRBJ1-1
CASSPGTGGESPLHF	TGTGCCAGCAGCCCCGGGACAGGGGGCGAATCACCCCTCCACTTT	TRBD1	15	-	TRBV7-9	TRBJ1-6
CASSEASGSYNEQFF	TGTGCCAGCAGTGAGGCTAGCGGCTCCTACAATGAGCAGTTCTTC	TRBD2	15	-	TRBV6-4	TRBJ2-1
CASSVGLAVGEQYF	TGTGCCAGCAGCGTGGGACTAGCGGTTGGCGAGCAGTACTTC	TRBD2	14	many	TRBV7-7	TRBJ2-7
CASSPGTGEYAQYF	TGTGCCAGCAGCCCTGGGACCGGGGAGTACGCGCAGTACTTC	-	14	-	TRBV7-8	TRBJ2-7